This TCR beta chain was obtained from a study of cytotoxic CD8 clonotypes in ibrutinib-treated CLL. Study information: After a median of around 70 months, 14 patients stayed remitted and around twelve progressed; responses had been partial in about 24 and complete in 2.

The CDR3 has 15 amino acids. Trimming removed 2 bases at V and 3 bases at J, with 10 bases between. Germline V CDR1 and CDR2: SNHLY, FYNNEI. Points from the study as a whole: At baseline, clonality was higher than in age-matched healthy donors and correlated with CD8+ counts. There were few public clonotypes, and on treatment they contracted or stayed stable.

A single count supports this clone. Its antigen remains unidentified. Depth targeted 1 in 200,000 to 1 in 1 million T cells, averaging 10x coverage per clonotype. TCRdb's table, derived via immunoSEQ multiplex PCR, lists solely in-frame clones and lacks some. The data hold roughly 250,000 clones, with under 80% observed a single time. Sequenced material: PBMCs, taken after 24 months of ibrutinib treatment. This clonotype was obtained from a human donor with chronic lymphocytic leukemia. J is TRBJ2-2 and V is TRBV2; TRBD2 is a possible D gene (6 bases). This CDR3 reads CASSEWTTDTGELFF. CDR3 DNA: TGTGCCAGCAGTGAATGGACTACCGACACCGGGGAGCTGTTTTTT.